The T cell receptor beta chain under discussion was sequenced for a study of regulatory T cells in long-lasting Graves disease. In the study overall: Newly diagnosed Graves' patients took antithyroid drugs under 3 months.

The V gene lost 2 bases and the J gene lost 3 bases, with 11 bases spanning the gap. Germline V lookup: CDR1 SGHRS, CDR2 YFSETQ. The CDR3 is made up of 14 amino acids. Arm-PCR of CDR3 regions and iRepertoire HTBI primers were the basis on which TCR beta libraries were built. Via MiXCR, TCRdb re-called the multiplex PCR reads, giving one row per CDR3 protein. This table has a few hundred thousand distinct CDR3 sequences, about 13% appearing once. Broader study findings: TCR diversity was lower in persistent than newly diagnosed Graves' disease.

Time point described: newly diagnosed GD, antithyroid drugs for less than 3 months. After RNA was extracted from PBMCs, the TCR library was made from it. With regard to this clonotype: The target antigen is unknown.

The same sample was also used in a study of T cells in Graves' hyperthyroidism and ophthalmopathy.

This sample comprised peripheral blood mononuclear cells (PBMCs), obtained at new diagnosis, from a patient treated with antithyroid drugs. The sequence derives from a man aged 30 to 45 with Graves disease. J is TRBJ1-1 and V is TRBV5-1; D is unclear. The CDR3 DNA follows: TGCGCCAGCAGCTTCACGGGATGTGACACTGAAGCTTTCTTT. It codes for CASSFTGCDTEAFF.